One and the same sample provided the 28 T cell receptor beta chains below, sequenced in a study of OX40 agonist ivuxolimab in advanced cancers. Method: immunoSEQ multiplex PCR; TCRdb's copy keeps in-frame clones and lacks some. Of nearly 35,000 clones in the sample, about 90% were seen once. Sequencing was performed on CD4+ or CD8+ T cells sorted from blood, taken in a trial of the OX40 agonist ivuxolimab. These receptors originate from an adult with an advanced solid tumor such as melanoma, head and neck, liver or kidney cancer.

The chain employs TRBV6-5 and TRBJ1-1, with 7 bases identical to TRBD1. Germline values: CDR1 MNHEY, CDR2 SVGAGI. The CDR3 runs 14 residues. After removal of 2 bases from V and 3 bases from J, the junction contained 3 bases not matched to a gene. This CDR3 reads CASSYPGGYTEAFF. The CDR3 bases are TGTGCCAGCAGTTACCCAGGGGGATACACTGAAGCTTTCTTT.

This sequence joins TRBV27 and TRBJ2-3, with D unresolved. The ends were cut back, 8 bases at V and 3 bases at J, with 12 bases in the middle. Germline CDR1 and CDR2: MNHEY and SMNVEV (reference sequence). This CDR3 has 13 amino acids. The CDR3 loop is CASSLGYTDTQYF. CDR3 nucleotides: TGTGCCAGCTCGCTGGGATATACAGATACGCAGTATTTT.

The rearrangement links TRBV9 to TRBJ1-2; a possible D gene is TRBD1 (5 bases). The CDR3 is made up of 12 amino acids. Germline V gene data show CDR1 as SGDLS and CDR2 as YYNGEE. V was cut by 7 bases and J by 5 bases, with 12 bases left in between. CDR3 coding DNA: TGTGCCAGCGGGGGAAGTGGATATGGCTACACCTTC. Amino acids: CASGGSGYGYTF. Looking up the rest from reference TRBV9 and TRBJ1-2 gives the full variable domain: DSGVTQTPKHLITATGQRVTLRCSPRSGDLSVYWYQQSLDQGLQFLIQYYNGEERAKGNILERFSAQQFPDLHSELNLSSLELGDSALYFCASGGSGYGYTFGSGTRLTVV.

This clone was observed once. The chain couples TRBV7-2 to TRBJ2-7, with D perhaps matching TRBD1 (6 bases). The V and J ends lost 3 bases and 2 bases respectively, with 17 bases between them. The germline V gene has CDR1 SGHTA and CDR2 FQGNSA. This CDR3 contains 16 residues. CDR3 residues: CASSFPVTGNAYEQYF. Here the CDR3 DNA reads TGTGCCAGCAGCTTTCCAGTTACAGGGAACGCCTACGAGCAGTACTTC.

The gene calls are TRBV5-1 and TRBJ2-5; TRBD1 or TRBD2 may be the D gene (5 bases each). Deletions cut 4 bases from V and 5 bases from J, with 21 bases between. The CDR3 spans 16 residues. Germline V gives CDR1 SGHRS, CDR2 YFSETQ. The CDR3 is CASSGPGTAWEETQYF. CDR3 bases: TGCGCCAGCAGCGGGCCCGGGACCGCCTGGGAGGAGACCCAGTACTTC.

The CDR3 sequence: CASSIDPSTGGLVGELFF. The CDR3 DNA sequence: TGTGCCAGTAGTATAGACCCTTCGACAGGGGGCTTGGTCGGGGAGCTGTTTTTT. The gene calls are TRBV19 and TRBJ2-2, with TRBD1 identical over 10 bases. This CDR3 comprises 18 residues. V was pared by 0 bases and J by 7 bases, with 11 bases of the junction left unmatched. CDR1 is LNHDA and CDR2 is SQIVND in the germline V gene (reference sequence). Based on the CDR3 plus reference TRBV19 and TRBJ2-2, the full variable domain is DGGITQSPKYLFRKEGQNVTLSCEQNLNHDAMYWYRQDPGQGLRLIYYSQIVNDFQKGDIAEGYSVSREKKESFPLTVTSAQKNPTAFYLCASSIDPSTGGLVGELFFGEGSRLTVL.

This clone appeared a few times. For the CDR3, the DNA is TGTGCCAGCAGTTTAGGGTATACTGAAGCTTTCTTT. As protein: CASSLGYTEAFF. The J gene is TRBJ1-1, the V gene TRBV28; D remains unclear. This CDR3 contains 12 residues. From germline, CDR1 is MDHEN and CDR2 SYDVKM. Trimming shortened V by 2 bases and J by 5 bases, and 6 bases separated the two germline ends.

The rearrangement uses TRBV7-9 and TRBJ2-1, with unresolved D. The CDR3 spans 15 residues. Looked up from germline, CDR1 is SEHNR and CDR2 is FQNEAQ (reference sequence). V lost 5 bases to trimming and J lost 1 base, with 12 bases between them. CDR3: CASSRPSSSYNEQFF. The CDR3 bases are TGTGCCAGCAGCCGCCCAAGTTCTTCCTACAATGAGCAGTTCTTC.

The V and J genes are TRBV10-2 and TRBJ2-1, with 9 positions matching TRBD2. Germline assignment: CDR1 WSHSY and CDR2 SAAADI. This CDR3 is built from 14 residues. Trimming cost V 0 bases and J 8 bases; bases outside gene matches: 2. This chain's CDR3 is CASSESIAGDEQFF. CDR3 nucleotide sequence: TGCGCCAGCAGTGAGTCCATAGCGGGAGATGAGCAGTTCTTC.

This clone appeared once. V gene TRBV9 combines with J gene TRBJ2-1, with 7 bases fitting TRBD1. Losses at the gene ends were 4 bases for V and 6 bases for J; bases not matched to a gene: 4. CDR3 length: 13 residues. Germline V gene lookup returns CDR1 SGDLS and CDR2 YYNGEE. The CDR3 DNA reads TGTGCCAGCAGCCTCGCAGGGGGCAATGAGCAGTTCTTC. Translation: CASSLAGGNEQFF.

This sequence joins TRBV27 and TRBJ2-3, with D tentatively TRBD2 (5 bases). This CDR3 contains 14 residues. Germline V gives CDR1 MNHEY, CDR2 SMNVEV (reference sequence). V shed 5 bases and J shed 4 bases, with 13 bases lying between them. As DNA, the CDR3 is TGTGCCAGCAGTGGACTTGGCGGCCCAGATACGCAGTATTTT. It specifies CASSGLGGPDTQYF.

The V and J genes are TRBV29-1 and TRBJ2-7; D is uncertain. The V end lost 7 bases, the J end lost 0 bases, and 13 bases lay between the germline ends. Per germline, CDR1 SQVTM and CDR2 ANQGSEA. This CDR3 has 13 residues. The chain's CDR3 is CSAVGSRSYEQYF. The CDR3 coding sequence is TGCAGCGCCGTGGGTTCCCGCTCCTACGAGCAGTACTTC.

Concerning this clone: The junction departs from the called germline gene at one end, perhaps through a read error. V usage is TRBV5-8 and J usage is TRBJ2-7, with 9 positions matching TRBD1. Germline V gene data show CDR1 as SGHTS and CDR2 as YDEGEE. The CDR3 has 15 residues. The CDR3 coding sequence is TGTGCCAGCAGTTTGGGAGGGACAGGGACCTACGAGCAGTACTTC. Translation: CASSLGGTGTYEQYF. The full variable domain, with the rest looked up from reference TRBV5-8 and TRBJ2-7, is EAGVTQSPTHLIKTRGQQATLRCSPISGHTSVYWYQQALGLGLQFLLWYDEGEERNRGNFPPRFSGRQFPNYSSELNVNALELEDSALYLCASSLGGTGTYEQYFGPGTRLTVT.

V gene TRBV11-2 combines with J gene TRBJ1-4, with D perhaps TRBD1 (6 bases). The germline V gene encodes CDR1 SGHAT and CDR2 FQNNGV. The V and J ends lost 5 bases and 2 bases respectively, with 9 bases between them. The CDR3 consists of 14 residues. CDR3 in DNA: TGTGCCAGCAGCCCAGGGGCTACTAATGAAAAACTGTTTTTT. Translated: CASSPGATNEKLFF. Drawing the rest from reference TRBV11-2 and TRBJ1-4, the complete variable domain is EAGVAQSPRYKIIEKRQSVAFWCNPISGHATLYWYQQILGQGPKLLIQFQNNGVVDDSQLPKDRFSAERLKGVDSTLKIQPAKLEDSAVYLCASSPGATNEKLFFGSGTQLSVL.

The gene calls are TRBV28 and TRBJ1-5, with D hard to call. The germline V and J ends were trimmed by 3 bases and 2 bases, with 8 bases remaining between them. The CDR3 has 14 amino acids. Germline V gives CDR1 MDHEN, CDR2 SYDVKM. CDR3 DNA sequence: TGTGCCAGCAGTTTTCCGGCCCGCAATCAGCCCCAGCATTTT. Residues: CASSFPARNQPQHF.

The CDR3 is CAWTLDSLSYNEQFF. CDR3 coding DNA: TGTGCCTGGACCCTCGACAGTCTCTCCTACAATGAGCAGTTCTTC. The chain carries TRBV30 and TRBJ2-1, with TRBD1 as a possible D gene (5 bases). The CDR3 is made up of 15 amino acids. CDR1 is GTSNPN, CDR2 SVGIG, per germline (reference sequence). V lost 4 bases to trimming and J lost 0 bases, with 13 bases between them.

The chain joins TRBV28 to TRBJ2-6; the D gene is possibly TRBD2 (7 bases). The CDR3 sequence is 18 residues long. Germline assignment: CDR1 MDHEN and CDR2 SYDVKM. Trimming removed 4 bases at V and 0 bases at J, with 16 bases between. The CDR3 sequence is CASSWEGEVRSGANVLTF. The DNA of the CDR3 is TGTGCCAGCAGTTGGGAGGGGGAGGTCCGCTCTGGGGCCAACGTCCTGACTTTC.

The chain combines TRBV6-5 with TRBJ2-1; no firm D call. Germline CDR1 reads MNHEY; CDR2 reads SVGAGI. There are 12 residues in the CDR3. Between the trimmed V and J ends, which lost 5 bases and 4 bases, there was a span of 6 bases. DNA for the CDR3: TGTGCCAGCAGTGGTGGGTACAATGAGCAGTTCTTC. It yields the protein CASSGGYNEQFF.

This clone has a single count. The chain recombines TRBV27 with TRBJ2-7; 11 nucleotides line up with TRBD1. V gave up 3 bases and J gave up 0 bases; unmatched junction bases: 1. Per the germline V gene, CDR1 is MNHEY and CDR2 is SMNVEV (reference sequence). This CDR3 contains 15 residues. This chain's CDR3 is CASSFGQGASYEQYF. As DNA, the CDR3 is TGTGCCAGCAGTTTCGGACAGGGGGCCTCCTACGAGCAGTACTTC.

This clone was seen just once. The chain joins TRBV9 to TRBJ2-1, with 7 bases aligning to TRBD1. The CDR3 loop spans 15 amino acids. The germline V gene has CDR1 SGDLS and CDR2 YYNGEE. Unmatched junction bases numbered 10, after V lost 3 bases and J lost 7 bases. CDR3 in amino acids: CASSDAGQVGNEQFF. CDR3 coding DNA: TGTGCCAGCAGCGACGCAGGACAGGTCGGGAATGAGCAGTTCTTC. The variable domain in full, completed from reference TRBV9 and TRBJ2-1, reads DSGVTQTPKHLITATGQRVTLRCSPRSGDLSVYWYQQSLDQGLQFLIQYYNGEERAKGNILERFSAQQFPDLHSELNLSSLELGDSALYFCASSDAGQVGNEQFFGPGTRLTVL.

The chain uses TRBV27 and TRBJ2-1; 7 bases are shared with TRBD2. CDR1 is MNHEY, CDR2 SMNVEV, per germline (reference sequence). V dropped 3 bases and J dropped 7; count of bases not matched to a gene: 9. This CDR3 contains 15 residues. DNA of the CDR3: TGTGCCAGCAGTTTTGGGGCGGGAGAGGGTAATGAGCAGTTCTTC. Residues: CASSFGAGEGNEQFF.

CDR3 amino acids: CASSPFGSYEQYF. The CDR3 bases are TGTGCCAGCAGCCCGTTCGGGTCCTACGAGCAGTACTTC. The gene calls are TRBV5-4 and TRBJ2-7; no clear D gene. The length of the CDR3 is 13 residues. CDR1 and CDR2 from the germline V gene are SGHNT and YYREEE (reference sequence). V gave up 4 bases and J gave up 1 base, with 9 bases separating them. The full variable domain, in which reference TRBV5-4 and TRBJ2-7 provide the parts outside the CDR3, is ETGVTQSPTHLIKTRGQQVTLRCSSQSGHNTVSWYQQALGQGPQFIFQYYREEENGRGNFPPRFSGLQFPNYSSELNVNALELDDSALYLCASSPFGSYEQYFGPGTRLTVT.

This clone appeared a few times. This chain uses TRBV30 with TRBJ1-1; D is possibly TRBD1 (5 bases). There are 13 residues in the CDR3. Germline values: CDR1 GTSNPN, CDR2 SVGIG (reference sequence). V dropped 0 bases and J dropped 4 bases, with 9 bases sitting between them. The CDR3 is CAWSVFGGTEAFF. For the CDR3, the DNA is TGTGCCTGGAGTGTATTTGGGGGCACTGAAGCTTTCTTT.

The table lists this clone with a count of one. Written as DNA, the CDR3 is TGTGCCAGCCGGGGGGGGTCCTATAGCAATCAGCCCCAGCATTTT. It is translated as CASRGGSYSNQPQHF. The chain employs TRBV28 and TRBJ1-5, with a tentative D call TRBD1 (5 bases). This CDR3 spans 15 amino acids. The ends were cut back, 8 bases at V and 0 bases at J, with 14 bases in the middle. Germline assignment: CDR1 MDHEN and CDR2 SYDVKM.

The DNA for the CDR3 is TGTGCCAGCAGACCCCCCGGGATCCAAGAGACCCAGTACTTC. It encodes CASRPPGIQETQYF. The chain carries TRBV7-8 and TRBJ2-5, with a weak D call TRBD2 (5 bases). V lost 6 bases and J lost 1, with 12 bases in between. The CDR3 length is 14 residues. In germline, CDR1 is SGHVS, CDR2 FQNEAQ.

This chain uses TRBV5-1 with TRBJ2-3; the match to TRBD2 covers 7 bases. The V gene end was trimmed by 2 bases and the J gene end by 4 bases; junction bases not matched to a gene: 7. From germline, CDR1 is SGHRS and CDR2 YFSETQ. The CDR3 runs 15 residues. CDR3: CASSLGTTVSDTQYF. Written as DNA, the CDR3 is TGCGCCAGCAGCTTAGGGACTACAGTCTCAGATACGCAGTATTTT.

V gene TRBV15 combines with J gene TRBJ1-4; D unresolved. In germline, CDR1 is LNHNV, CDR2 YYDKDF (reference sequence). The V end lost 1 base, the J end lost 0 bases, and 6 bases lay between the germline ends. The CDR3 is made up of 15 amino acids. The CDR3 DNA reads TGTGCCACCAGCAGAGTTGGGACAACTAATGAAAAACTGTTTTTT. Protein: CATSRVGTTNEKLFF.

The chain recombines TRBV10-3 with TRBJ1-2; the D gene is possibly TRBD1 (6 bases). V gave up 0 bases and J gave up 5 bases, with 13 bases separating them. The CDR3 runs to 15 residues. CDR1 is ENHRY, CDR2 SYGVKD, per germline. CDR3 DNA: TGTGCCATCAGTGAGTCGGACAGCGTCTTATATGGCTACACCTTC. Its protein is CAISESDSVLYGYTF.